Here is one T cell receptor beta chain with its context. Its antigen is unidentified. These data originate in a study of CD8+ T cells in alopecia areata. Turning to the study itself: Treated patients received oral tofacitinib, 5 to 10 mg twice daily. Tofacitinib dosing lasted 6 to 18 months, which was then followed by 6 months off drug. General study points: Mice gave a clearer picture of TCR sharing than patients did, possibly for HLA-related reasons.

Samples from alopecia areata patients were lesional scalp punch biopsies and peripheral blood. Following extraction, RNA underwent reverse transcription to cDNA, which served as the sequencing template. Profiled with immunoSEQ multiplex PCR; TCRdb holds only in-frame clones, not every one. In the table there are thousands of clones, about 66% of which are singletons. The CDR3 runs 13 residues. The V gene's germline CDR1 is SGHKS and CDR2 YYEKEE (reference sequence). V lost 4 bases, J lost 6 bases, and 13 bases lay in between. This TCR was recovered from a human donor with alopecia areata. Sequencing was performed on skin, taken at week 0. The rearrangement links TRBV5-5 to TRBJ1-1; D not certain. The CDR3 bases are TGTGCCAGCAGCCCCCCCGCGGGATCTGAAGCTTTCTTT. Protein sequence: CASSPPAGSEAFF.